This TCR beta chain was found in a study of CD8+ T cells in alopecia areata. Investigators isolated RNA and reverse transcribed it into cDNA to act as the sequencing template. Libraries were prepared by immunoSEQ multiplex PCR; TCRdb keeps only in-frame clonotypes and omits some of them. This table holds over 100,000 clones, about 50% found once. This clone came up a few times. Its target is not known. Overall study findings and caveats: Tofacitinib produced a significant decrease in scalp clonality and in expanded CD8+ clones among the top 100. More clonal than normal scalp was lesional scalp, particularly alopecia totalis/universalis. Sequencing of scalp samples also captures resident alphabeta T cells of normal skin.

This sample's treatment: oral pan-JAK inhibitor, 5-10 mg twice daily. CD4+ and CD8+ T cells were sorted from PBMCs. This CDR3 has 13 residues. The ends were cut back, 0 bases at V and 6 bases at J, with 6 bases in the middle. The germline gives CDR1 SNHLY, CDR2 FYNNEI. The material sequenced was CD4+ T cells sorted from blood, taken at week 4, from a patient treated with tofacitinib. The sequence derives from a human donor with alopecia areata. The gene calls are TRBV2 and TRBJ1-3; D is undetermined. The CDR3 is CASSEARLNTIYF. In nucleotides, the CDR3 is TGTGCCAGCAGTGAAGCCCGCCTAAACACCATATATTTT. Together with reference TRBV2 and TRBJ1-3, the CDR3 gives the full variable domain: EPEVTQTPSHQVTQMGQEVILRCVPISNHLYFYWYRQILGQKVEFLVSFYNNEISEKSEIFDDQFSVERPDGSNFTLKIRSTKLEDSAMYFCASSEARLNTIYFGEGSWLTVV.